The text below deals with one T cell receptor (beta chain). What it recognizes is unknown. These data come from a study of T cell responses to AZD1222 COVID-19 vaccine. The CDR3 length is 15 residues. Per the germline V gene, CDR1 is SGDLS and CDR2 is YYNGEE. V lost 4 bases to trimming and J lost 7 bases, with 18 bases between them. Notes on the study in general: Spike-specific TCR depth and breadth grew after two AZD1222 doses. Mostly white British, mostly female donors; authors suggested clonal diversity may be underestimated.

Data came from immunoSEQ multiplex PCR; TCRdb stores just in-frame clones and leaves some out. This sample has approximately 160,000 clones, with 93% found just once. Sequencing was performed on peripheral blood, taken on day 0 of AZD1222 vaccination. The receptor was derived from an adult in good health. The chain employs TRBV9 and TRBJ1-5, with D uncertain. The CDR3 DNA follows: TGTGCCAGCAGCAGCCAAGGGCTCGACGGGCAGCCCCAGCATTTT. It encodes CASSSQGLDGQPQHF.